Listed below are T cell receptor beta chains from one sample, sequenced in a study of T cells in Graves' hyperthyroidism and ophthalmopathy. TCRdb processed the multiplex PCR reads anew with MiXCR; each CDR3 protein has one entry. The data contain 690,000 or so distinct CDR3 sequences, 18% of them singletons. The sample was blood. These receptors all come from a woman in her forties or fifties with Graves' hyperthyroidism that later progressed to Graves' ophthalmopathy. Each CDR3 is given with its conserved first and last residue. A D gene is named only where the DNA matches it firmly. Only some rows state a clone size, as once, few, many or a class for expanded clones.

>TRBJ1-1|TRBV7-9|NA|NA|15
TGTGCCAGCCCAAACGGGGAGTATAGCGTTTCTGAAGCTTTCTTT
CASPNGEYSVSEAFF
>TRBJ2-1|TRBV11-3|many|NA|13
TGTGCCAGCAGCTTGAGGAGGGAGAATGAGCAGTTCTTC
CASSLRRENEQFF
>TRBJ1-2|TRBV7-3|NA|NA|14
NA
CASSSTSAVYGYTF
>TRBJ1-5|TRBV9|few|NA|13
TGTGCCAGCAGCGTAGAGGAGGGTCAGCCCCAGCATTTT
CASSVEEGQPQHF
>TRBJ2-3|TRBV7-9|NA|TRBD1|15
TGTGCCAGCAGCCTAAACAGGGGGTACACAGATACGCAGTATTTT
CASSLNRGYTDTQYF
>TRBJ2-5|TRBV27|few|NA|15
TGTGCCAGCAGCCCCGGGACCCTCCCTACCCGGACCCAGTACTTC
CASSPGTLPTRTQYF
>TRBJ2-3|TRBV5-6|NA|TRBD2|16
TGTGCCAGCAGTATTGCGCCGGGACTAGGCACAGATACGCAGTATTTT
CASSIAPGLGTDTQYF
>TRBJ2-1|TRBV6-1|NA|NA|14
TGTGCCAGCAGGGACGGAAGCTCCTACAATAAGCAGTTCTTC
CASRDGSSYNKQFF
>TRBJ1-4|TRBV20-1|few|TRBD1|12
TGCAGTGCTAGAGGGACAGGAGAAAAACTGTTTTTT
CSARGTGEKLFF
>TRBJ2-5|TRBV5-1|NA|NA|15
TGTGCCAGCAGCCAAGATGGGACACAACAAGAGACCCAGTACTTC
CASSQDGTQQETQYF
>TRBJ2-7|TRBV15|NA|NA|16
TGTGCCACCAGCAGAGAGGGGCTAGCTGAAACTTACGAGCAGTACTTC
CATSREGLAETYEQYF
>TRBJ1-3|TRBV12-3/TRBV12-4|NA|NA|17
TGTGCCAGCAGTTTTGCGATGGGGGGCTCTCCTGGAAACACCATATATTTT
CASSFAMGGSPGNTIYF
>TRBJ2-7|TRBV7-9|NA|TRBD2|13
TGTGCCAGCAGTGGAACAGCGGGATCCGAGCAGTACTTC
CASSGTAGSEQYF
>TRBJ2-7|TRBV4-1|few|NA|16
TGCGCCAGCAGCCAAGATCCCCCCGTGCGGGCCCACGAGCAGTACTTC
CASSQDPPVRAHEQYF
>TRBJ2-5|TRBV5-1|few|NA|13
TGCGCCAGCAACGCCGGGAGTCAAGAGACCCAGTACTTC
CASNAGSQETQYF
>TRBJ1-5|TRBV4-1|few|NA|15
TGCGCCAGCAGCCAAGACAGGCTAGTCAATCAGCCCCAGCATTTT
CASSQDRLVNQPQHF
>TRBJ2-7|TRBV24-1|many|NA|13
TGTGCCACCAGTGATAAGGTCTCCTACGAGCAGTACTTC
CATSDKVSYEQYF
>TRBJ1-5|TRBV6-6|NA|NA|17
TGTGCCAGCAGTTACTTCGTTAGGAGAGATAGCAATCAGCCCCAGCATTTT
CASSYFVRRDSNQPQHF
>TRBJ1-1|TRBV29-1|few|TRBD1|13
TGCAGCGCCGAGGTCCAGGGGGCCTATGAAGCTTTCTTT
CSAEVQGAYEAFF
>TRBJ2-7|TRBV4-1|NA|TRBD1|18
TGCGCCAGCAGCCACAAATCGAAGGACAGGGGATACTCCTACGAGCAGTACTTC
CASSHKSKDRGYSYEQYF
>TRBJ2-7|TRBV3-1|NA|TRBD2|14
TGTGCCAGCAGCCTGCTAGCGGGGGGCTACGAGCAGTACTTC
CASSLLAGGYEQYF
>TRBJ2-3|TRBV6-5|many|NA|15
TGTGCCAGCAGTTATCGGCTTCCTAGCACAGATACGCAGTATTTT
CASSYRLPSTDTQYF
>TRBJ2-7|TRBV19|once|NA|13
TGTGCCAGTAGTATACAGATAAGCTACGAGCAGTGCTTC
CASSIQISYEQCF
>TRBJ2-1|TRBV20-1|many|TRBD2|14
TGCAGTGCTAGAAGGGAGCGGGGGCTAAATGAGCAGTTCTTC
CSARRERGLNEQFF
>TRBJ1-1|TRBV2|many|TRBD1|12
TGTGCCAAAGACAGGGCCAACACTGAAGCTTTCTTT
CAKDRANTEAFF
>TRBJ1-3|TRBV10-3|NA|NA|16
TGTGCCAGCGCGCAAGTGTTCAAGAGCTCTGGAAACACCATATATTTT
CASAQVFKSSGNTIYF
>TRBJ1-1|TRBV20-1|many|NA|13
TGCAGTGCTATAGGACCCTCTAGCACTGAAGCTTTCTTT
CSAIGPSSTEAFF
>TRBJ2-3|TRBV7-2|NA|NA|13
TGTGCCAGCAGCTTAGCGCCCCCAGATACGCAGTATTTT
CASSLAPPDTQYF
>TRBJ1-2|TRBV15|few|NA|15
TGTGCCACCAACAGAGACGCAGGGTCGAACTATGGCTACACCTTC
CATNRDAGSNYGYTF
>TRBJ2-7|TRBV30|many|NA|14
TGTGCCTGGAGTATCACAGGGTTCCCCCACGAGCAGTACTTC
CAWSITGFPHEQYF
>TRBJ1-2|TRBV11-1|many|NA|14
TGTGCCAGCAGCTTAGCGGCGACGGCGGGAGGCTACACCTTC
CASSLAATAGGYTF
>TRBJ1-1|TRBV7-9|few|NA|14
TGTGCCAGCAGCCTCTCCGGAGATGGGACTGAAGCTTTCTTT
CASSLSGDGTEAFF
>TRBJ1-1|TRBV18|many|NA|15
TGTGCCAGCTCACCACGGGGGACGGGGGACACTGAAGCTTTCTTT
CASSPRGTGDTEAFF
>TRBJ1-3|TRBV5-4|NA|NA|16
TGTGCCAGCAGCTTGACAGGGATAGAGTCTGGAAACACCATATATTTT
CASSLTGIESGNTIYF
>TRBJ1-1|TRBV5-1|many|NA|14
TGCGCCAGCAGCACGGGGGATCGGGACACTGAAGCTTTCTTT
CASSTGDRDTEAFF
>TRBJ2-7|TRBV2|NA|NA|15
TGTGCCAGCAGTGAAAGGGTAGCGATCCCCTACGAGCAGTACTTC
CASSERVAIPYEQYF
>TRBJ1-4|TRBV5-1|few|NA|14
TGCGCCAGCAGCTTGGGAGACCGGGTGACTAAACTGTTTTTT
CASSLGDRVTKLFF
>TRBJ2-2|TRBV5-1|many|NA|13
TGCGCCAGCAGCTTGGACGACACCGGGGAGCTGTTTTTT
CASSLDDTGELFF
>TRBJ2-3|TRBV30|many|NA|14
TGTGCCTGGATGCGGGGGCTTAGCACAGATACGCAGTATTTT
CAWMRGLSTDTQYF
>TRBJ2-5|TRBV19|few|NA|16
TGTGCCAGTAGTACCCCAGGAGGGGAACGCCGAGAGACCCAGTACTTC
CASSTPGGERRETQYF
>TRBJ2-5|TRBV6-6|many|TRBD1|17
TGTGCCAGCAGTTACTCAGGACAGGGGGCAGGCCAAGAGACCCAGTACTTC
CASSYSGQGAGQETQYF